The text below deals with one T cell receptor beta chain. Trimming pared 1 base from V and 0 bases from J, leaving 13 bases between. This CDR3 contains 18 residues. Germline assignment: CDR1 KGHSH and CDR2 LQKENI. This record belongs to a study of blood T cell repertoires in COVID-19. Turning to the study itself: Some COVID-19 samples were acute and others convalescent; all came from the United States, Italy and Spain. T cells, B-cell-depleted T cells, or PBMCs provided the cDNA or gDNA that served as material.

Original processing methods: Estimates of nucleated cell counts were drawn from the amplification of reference gene primers. Generated by immunoSEQ multiplex PCR, the TCRdb table keeps only in-frame clones and is missing some. The DNA was the basis for D and trimming; V, J and clone size are from that table. Among more than 100,000 clones listed, approximately 88% were seen once. The sequenced sample consisted of peripheral blood. The chain is built from TRBV18 and TRBJ1-6; possible D gene TRBD1, 5 bases. The sequence derives from a human donor in a cohort sampled during active COVID-19. As DNA, the CDR3 is TGTGCCAGCTCACCACAGAACAGGCTAAGCTCCTATAATTCACCCCTCCACTTT. Translating gives CASSPQNRLSSYNSPLHF.